Presented here are 8 T cell receptor beta chains from one specimen sequenced in a study of blood T cell repertoires in COVID-19. Clones were read by immunoSEQ multiplex PCR, and TCRdb kept only the in-frame ones, dropping some. The repertoire consists of roughly 150,000 clones, with more than 70% occurring once and the leading ten covering around 5%. Source material: peripheral blood. These receptors were collected from a woman between 45 and 60 years old with acute or convalescent COVID-19.

The table lists this clone with a few counts. The V gene is TRBV11-3, the J gene TRBJ2-5, with TRBD1 identical over 7 bases. The junction had 11 bases not matched to a gene; V was cut back by 4 bases and J by 3 bases. Germline CDR1 SGHNT, CDR2 YENEEA. This CDR3 region has 16 residues. The CDR3 sequence: CASSYRDQGVEETQYF. CDR3 nucleotide sequence: TGTGCCAGCAGCTACCGGGATCAGGGGGTAGAAGAGACCCAGTACTTC. The variable domain in full, with the rest retrieved from reference TRBV11-3 and TRBJ2-5, is EAGVVQSPRYKIIEKKQPVAFWCNPISGHNTLYWYLQNLGQGPELLIRYENEEAVDDSQLPKDRFSAERLKGVDSTLKIQPAELGDSAVYLCASSYRDQGVEETQYFGPGTRLLVL.

This clone occurred once. This chain joins TRBV6-1 and TRBJ1-2; D remains unclear. The germline gives CDR1 MNHNS, CDR2 SASEGT. The CDR3 consists of 13 residues. V was cut by 1 base and J by 8 bases, with 11 bases left in between. CDR3 DNA: TGTGCCAGCAGTGAAGATGGGCTTAGGGGCTACACCTTC. Its translation: CASSEDGLRGYTF.

The chain employs TRBV12-3 or TRBV12-4 and TRBJ1-2; perhaps TRBD1 as D (5 bases). V was pared by 3 bases and J by 6 bases, with 11 bases between. This CDR3 has 13 residues. CDR3 loop: CASSFQGMHGYTF. CDR3 nucleotides: TGTGCCAGCAGTTTTCAGGGTATGCATGGCTACACCTTC.

The chain is built from TRBV11-1 and TRBJ1-1; 9 bases map to TRBD1. Germline CDR1 and CDR2: SGHAT and FQDESV (reference sequence). With V trimmed by 5 bases and J by 8 bases, 9 bases remained unmatched. This CDR3 has 14 residues. Here the CDR3 DNA reads TGTGCCAGCAGCGACCGGGACAGGGTTCCCGAAGCTTTCTTT. Encoded protein: CASSDRDRVPEAFF.

This CDR3 is CASSLVAGNSGNTIYF. The CDR3 region has the DNA TGTGCCAGCAGCTTGGTAGCAGGGAACTCTGGAAACACCATATATTTT. V usage is TRBV5-4 and J usage is TRBJ1-3; possibly TRBD1 for D (5 bases). This CDR3 contains 16 residues. Trimming shortened V by 0 bases and J by 0 bases, and 10 bases separated the two germline ends. Germline-derived CDR1 and CDR2 are SGHNT and YYREEE (reference sequence).

This clone appeared a single time. This chain uses TRBV7-2 with TRBJ2-7; 9 nucleotides agree with TRBD2. V was clipped by 2 bases and J by 1 base; unmatched bases: 0. This CDR3 has 14 amino acids. CDR1 and CDR2 from the germline V gene are SGHTA and FQGNSA. DNA for the CDR3: TGTGCCAGCAGCTTAAGCGGGGGGTCCTACGAGCAGTACTTC. Translation gives CASSLSGGSYEQYF.

This sequence joins TRBV19 and TRBJ1-5; no definite D call. The CDR3 length is 13 residues. V was trimmed by 5 bases and J by 2 bases, leaving 7 bases between them. CDR1 and CDR2 from the germline V gene are LNHDA and SQIVND (reference sequence). The CDR3 bases are TGTGCCAGTAGTTGGCAACGCAATCAGCCCCAGCATTTT. Residues: CASSWQRNQPQHF.

This clone was detected ten times or more. This chain connects TRBV5-1 to TRBJ2-7, with D perhaps matching TRBD2 (6 bases). Germline V gives CDR1 SGHRS, CDR2 YFSETQ. Trimming shortened V by 4 bases and J by 7 bases, and 12 bases separated the two germline ends. The CDR3 runs 12 residues. In DNA, the CDR3 is TGCGCCAGCAGCGACCAGGAGGGAGAGCAGTACTTC. This sequence encodes CASSDQEGEQYF.